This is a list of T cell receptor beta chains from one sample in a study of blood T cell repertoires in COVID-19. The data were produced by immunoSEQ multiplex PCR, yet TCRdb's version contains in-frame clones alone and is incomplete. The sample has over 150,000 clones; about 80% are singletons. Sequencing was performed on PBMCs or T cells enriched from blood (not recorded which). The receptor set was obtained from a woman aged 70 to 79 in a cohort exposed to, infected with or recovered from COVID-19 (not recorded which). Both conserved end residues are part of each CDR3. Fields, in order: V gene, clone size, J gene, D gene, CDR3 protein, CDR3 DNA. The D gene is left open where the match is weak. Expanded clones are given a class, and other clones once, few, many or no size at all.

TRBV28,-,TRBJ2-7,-,CASSLEFRAGAPYEQYF,TGTGCCAGCAGTTTAGAATTTAGGGCGGGCGCACCCTACGAGCAGTACTTC
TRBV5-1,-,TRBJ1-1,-,CASSLRQQDGNTEAFF,TGCGCCAGCAGCTTGAGACAGCAGGACGGAAACACTGAAGCTTTCTTT
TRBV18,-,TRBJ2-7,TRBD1,CASSPEQGSEQYF,TGTGCCAGCTCACCCGAACAGGGGAGCGAGCAGTACTTC
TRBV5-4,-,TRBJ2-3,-,CASSLWTSTDTQYF,TGTGCCAGCAGCTTGTGGACTTCCACAGATACGCAGTATTTT
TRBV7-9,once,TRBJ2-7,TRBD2,CASRTSGSGYEQYF,TGTGCCAGCCGGACTAGCGGGAGTGGCTACGAGCAGTACTTC
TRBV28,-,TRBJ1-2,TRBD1,CASSSTGTGVDYGYTF,TGTGCCAGCAGTTCTACCGGGACAGGGGTTGACTATGGCTACACCTTC
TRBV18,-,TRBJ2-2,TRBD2,CASSPGLAGNTGELFF,TGTGCCAGCTCACCCGGACTAGCGGGGAACACCGGGGAGCTGTTTTTT
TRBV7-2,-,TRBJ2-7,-,CASSLQGYEQYF,TGTGCCAGCAGTTTACAGGGTTACGAGCAGTACTTC
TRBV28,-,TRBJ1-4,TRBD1,CASSSPDRASNEKLFF,TGTGCCAGCAGTTCTCCTGACAGGGCATCAAATGAAAAACTGTTTTTT
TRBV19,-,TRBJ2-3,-,CASSIRYERYHLAGDTQYF,TGTGCCAGTAGTATAAGGTATGAAAGGTACCACTTAGCCGGAGATACGCAGTATTTT
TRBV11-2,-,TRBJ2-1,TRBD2,CASSFLAGPTYNEQFF,TGTGCCAGCAGCTTCCTAGCGGGTCCCACCTACAATGAGCAGTTCTTC
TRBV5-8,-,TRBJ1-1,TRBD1,CASSYHRGSGSTEAFF,TGTGCCAGCAGTTACCACAGGGGCTCCGGCTCCACTGAAGCTTTCTTT
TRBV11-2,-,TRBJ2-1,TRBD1,CASSSSGGAGNEQFF,TGTGCCAGCAGCTCTTCAGGGGGCGCTGGGAATGAGCAGTTCTTC
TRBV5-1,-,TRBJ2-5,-,CASSKDSARAGTQYF,TGCGCCAGCAGCAAGGACAGCGCACGGGCGGGGACCCAGTACTTC
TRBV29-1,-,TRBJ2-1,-,CSVLTGTHYNEQFF,TGCAGCGTCCTAACAGGGACCCACTACAATGAGCAGTTCTTC
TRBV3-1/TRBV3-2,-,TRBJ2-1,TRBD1,CASSPTTGAYNEQFF,TGTGCCAGCAGCCCTACGACAGGGGCCTACAATGAGCAGTTCTTC
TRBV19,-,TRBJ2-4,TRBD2,CASSVLAGAVYDKNIQYF,TGTGCCAGTAGTGTCCTAGCGGGAGCCGTTTACGACAAAAACATTCAGTACTTC
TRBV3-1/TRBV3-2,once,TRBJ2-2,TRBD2,CASSRLLTSANTGELFF,TGTGCCAGCAGCCGATTACTGACTAGCGCGAACACCGGGGAGCTGTTTTTT
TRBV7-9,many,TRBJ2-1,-,CASGPGFSYNEQFF,TGTGCCAGCGGGCCAGGTTTCTCCTACAATGAGCAGTTCTTC
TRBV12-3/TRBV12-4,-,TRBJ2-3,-,CASNPGRDTQYF,TGTGCCAGCAACCCGGGTCGAGATACGCAGTATTTT
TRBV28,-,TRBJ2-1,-,CASRRTDYNEQFF,TGTGCCAGCAGAAGGACAGACTACAATGAGCAGTTCTTC
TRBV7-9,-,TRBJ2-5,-,CASSRVGETQYF,TGTGCCAGCAGCCGGGTGGGAGAGACCCAGTACTTC
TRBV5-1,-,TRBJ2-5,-,CASSLQAFQETQYF,TGCGCCAGCAGCTTACAGGCCTTCCAAGAGACCCAGTACTTC
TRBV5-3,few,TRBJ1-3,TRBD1,CARSLSRDRGFSGNTIYF,TGTGCCAGAAGCTTGTCGAGGGACAGGGGGTTCTCTGGAAACACCATATATTTT
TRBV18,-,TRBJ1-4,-,CASSPGSGSGEKLFF,TGTGCCAGCTCACCAGGGAGCGGGAGTGGTGAAAAACTGTTTTTT
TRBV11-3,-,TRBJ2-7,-,CASSGRTPAYEQYF,TGTGCCAGCTCTGGCCGGACTCCGGCCTACGAGCAGTACTTC
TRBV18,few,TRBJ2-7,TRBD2,CASSRTSGSIYEQYF,TGTGCCAGCTCCAGGACTAGCGGGAGCATCTACGAGCAGTACTTC
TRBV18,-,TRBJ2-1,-,CASSPTTENNEQFF,TGTGCCAGCTCACCTACGACAGAAAACAATGAGCAGTTCTTC
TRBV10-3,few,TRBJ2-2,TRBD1,CAIGRQGAANTGELFF,TGTGCCATCGGTAGACAGGGGGCCGCGAACACCGGGGAGCTGTTTTTT
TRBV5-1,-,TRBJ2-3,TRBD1,CASSGGQGRTDTQYF,TGCGCCAGCAGCGGCGGACAGGGAAGAACAGATACGCAGTATTTT
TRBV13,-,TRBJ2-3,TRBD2,CASSLYQGGYTDTQYF,TGTGCCAGCAGCTTATACCAGGGAGGGTATACAGATACGCAGTATTTT
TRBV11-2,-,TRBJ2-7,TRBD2,CASRTIRTSGYYEQYF,TGTGCCAGCAGGACTATCCGGACTAGCGGATACTACGAGCAGTACTTC
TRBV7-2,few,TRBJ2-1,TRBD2,CASSPAGVSYNEQFF,TGTGCCAGCAGCCCAGCGGGGGTCTCCTACAATGAGCAGTTCTTC
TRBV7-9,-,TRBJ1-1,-,CASSLNSGGNAEAFF,TGTGCCAGCAGCTTAAACTCCGGAGGGAACGCTGAAGCTTTCTTT
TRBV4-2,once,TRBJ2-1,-,CASSQDGDGRSLNNEQFF,TGTGCCAGCAGCCAAGATGGGGATGGGAGGAGTTTGAACAATGAGCAGTTCTTC
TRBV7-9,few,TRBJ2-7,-,CASSLRWGRFGDIYEQYF,TGTGCCAGCAGCTTACGCTGGGGGAGGTTCGGGGATATCTACGAGCAGTACTTC
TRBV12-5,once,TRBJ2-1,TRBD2,CASGLGDYFYNEQFF,TGTGCTAGTGGTTTGGGGGACTATTTCTACAATGAGCAGTTCTTC
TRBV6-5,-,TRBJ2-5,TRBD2,CASRRLAGGHWYF,TGTGCCAGCAGGCGGCTAGCGGGAGGGCACTGGTACTTC
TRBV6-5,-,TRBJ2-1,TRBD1,CASSYRGTGGYEQFF,TGTGCCAGCAGTTACAGGGGGACAGGGGGCTATGAGCAGTTCTTC
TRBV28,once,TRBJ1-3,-,CASSSGNLRNTIYF,TGTGCCAGCAGTTCAGGGAATCTGAGAAACACCATATATTTT
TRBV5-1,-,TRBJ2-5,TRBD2,CASSYGGTSAKETQYF,TGCGCCAGCAGCTATGGGGGGACTAGCGCGAAAGAGACCCAGTACTTC
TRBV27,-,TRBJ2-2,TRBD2,CASSSRGSGRTGELFF,TGTGCCAGCAGTTCCCGGGGTAGCGGGCGCACCGGGGAGCTGTTTTTT
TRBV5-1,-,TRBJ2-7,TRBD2,CASSLAAARGYEQYF,TGCGCCAGCAGCTTGGCGGCGGCGCGGGGGTACGAGCAGTACTTC
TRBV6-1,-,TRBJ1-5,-,CASSEAVSNQPQHF,TGTGCCAGCAGTGAAGCCGTTAGCAATCAGCCCCAGCATTTT
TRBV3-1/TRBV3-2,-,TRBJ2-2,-,CASSQSYGELFF,TGTGCCAGCAGCCAATCGTACGGGGAGCTGTTTTTT
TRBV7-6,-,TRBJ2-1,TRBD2,CASSLPPRGPSGRNSYNEQFF,TGTGCCAGCAGCTTACCCCCCAGGGGCCCTAGCGGGAGAAACTCCTACAATGAGCAGTTCTTC
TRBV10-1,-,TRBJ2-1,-,CASSSDSEQFF,TGCGCCAGCAGTTCTGACAGCGAGCAGTTCTTC
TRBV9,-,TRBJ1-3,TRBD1,CASSWGQGVSGNTIYF,TGTGCCAGCAGCTGGGGACAGGGGGTATCTGGAAACACCATATATTTT
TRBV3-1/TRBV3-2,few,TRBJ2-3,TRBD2,CASSQTTSGNTQYF,TGTGCCAGCAGCCAAACCACTAGCGGAAATACGCAGTATTTT
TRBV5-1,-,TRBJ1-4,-,CASSSVGGEGEKLFF,TGCGCCAGCAGCTCCGTCGGGGGAGAAGGTGAAAAACTGTTTTTT
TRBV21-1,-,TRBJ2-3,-,CASSKPGGAADTQYF,TGTGCCAGCAGCAAGCCGGGCGGGGCGGCAGATACGCAGTATTTT
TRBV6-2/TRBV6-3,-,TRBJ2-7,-,CASSYSRFSYEQYF,TGTGCCAGCAGTTACTCGCGGTTTTCCTACGAGCAGTACTTC
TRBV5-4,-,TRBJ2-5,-,CASSLVISDKETQYF,TGTGCCAGCAGCTTGGTGATTAGCGACAAAGAGACCCAGTACTTC
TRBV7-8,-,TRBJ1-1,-,CATSLNTEAFF,TGTGCCACATCATTGAACACTGAAGCTTTCTTT